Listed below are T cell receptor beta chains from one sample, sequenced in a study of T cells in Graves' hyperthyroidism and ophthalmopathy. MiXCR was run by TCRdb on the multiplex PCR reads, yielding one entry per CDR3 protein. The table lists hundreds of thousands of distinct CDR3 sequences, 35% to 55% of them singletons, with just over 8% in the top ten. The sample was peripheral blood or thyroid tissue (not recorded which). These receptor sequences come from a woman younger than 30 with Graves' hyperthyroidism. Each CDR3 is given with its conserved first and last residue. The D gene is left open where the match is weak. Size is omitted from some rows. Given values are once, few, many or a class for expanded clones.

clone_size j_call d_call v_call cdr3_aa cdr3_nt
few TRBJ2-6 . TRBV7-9 CASSLAGRSSGANVLTF TGTGCCAGCAGCCTGGCAGGCAGGTCCTCTGGGGCCAACGTCCTGACTTTC
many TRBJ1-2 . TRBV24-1 CATSGRDTSSNYGYTF TGTGCCACCAGTGGACGGGACACCTCAAGCAACTATGGCTACACCTTC
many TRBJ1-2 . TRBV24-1 CATSSPGNYGYTF TGTGCCACCAGTAGCCCGGGGAACTATGGCTACACCTTC
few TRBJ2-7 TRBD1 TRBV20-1 CSAWTGVYEQYF TGCAGTGCTTGGACAGGGGTTTACGAGCAGTACTTC
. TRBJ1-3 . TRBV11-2 CASSSPGGNTIYF TGTGCCAGCAGCTCCCCGGGAGGAAACACCATATATTTT
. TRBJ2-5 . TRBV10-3 CAISSQGTQYF TGTGCCATCAGCAGCCAAGGGACCCAGTACTTC
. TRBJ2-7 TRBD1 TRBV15 CATSITETGNEQYF TGTGCCACCAGCATTACCGAGACAGGGAACGAGCAGTACTTC
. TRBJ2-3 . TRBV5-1 CASSSTPYTQYF TGCGCCAGCAGCTCGACACCTTATACGCAGTATTTT
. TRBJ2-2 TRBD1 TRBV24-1 CATSDVAGTGDTGELFF TGTGCCACCAGTGATGTCGCCGGGACAGGGGACACCGGGGAGCTGTTTTTT
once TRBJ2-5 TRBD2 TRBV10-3 CAISFLAGETVWETQYF TGTGCCATCAGTTTCCTAGCGGGAGAGACGGTCTGGGAGACCCAGTACTTC
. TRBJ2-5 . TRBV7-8 CASSFSGAQYF TGTGCCAGCAGCTTCTCGGGCGCACAGTACTTC
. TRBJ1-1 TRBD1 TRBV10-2 CASRDPGQLRLSHTEAFF TGCGCCAGCAGAGACCCGGGACAGCTCCGCTTAAGTCACACTGAAGCTTTCTTT
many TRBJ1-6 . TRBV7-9 CASSLQQSNSPLHF TGTGCCAGCAGCTTACAACAGTCCAATTCACCCCTCCACTTT
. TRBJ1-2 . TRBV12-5 CASGLEHRVYTF TGTGCTAGTGGTTTGGAGCACAGGGTCTACACCTTC
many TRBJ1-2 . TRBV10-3 CATKSRQDYGYTF TGTGCCACTAAAAGCAGACAGGACTATGGCTACACCTTC
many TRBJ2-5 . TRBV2 CASSELQETQYF TGTGCCAGCAGTGAACTACAAGAGACCCAGTACTTC
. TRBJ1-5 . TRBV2 CASSPTLYQPQHF TGTGCCAGCAGCCCGACACTCTATCAGCCCCAGCATTTT
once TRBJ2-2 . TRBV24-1 CATSLSFGTGELFF TGTGCCACCAGCTTATCCTTCGGGACCGGGGAGCTGTTTTTT
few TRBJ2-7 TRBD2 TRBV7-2 CASSSISGTYEQYF TGTGCCAGCAGCTCAATTAGCGGGACCTACGAGCAGTACTTC
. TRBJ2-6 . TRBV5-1 CASSFVGGNVLTF TGCGCCAGCAGCTTCGTAGGGGGCAACGTCCTGACTTTC
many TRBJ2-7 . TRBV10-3 CAIRPTGGDYEQYF TGTGCCATCAGGCCGACCGGCGGAGACTACGAGCAGTACTTC
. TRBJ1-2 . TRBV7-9 CASSPKRGFHYGYTF TGTGCCAGCAGCCCAAAGAGGGGTTTTCACTATGGCTACACCTTC
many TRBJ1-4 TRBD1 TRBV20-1 CSVQRERGRGEKLFF TGCAGTGTCCAAAGGGAGAGGGGGCGAGGGGAAAAACTGTTTTTT
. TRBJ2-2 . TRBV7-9 CASSPEVATLGGELFF TGTGCCAGCAGCCCGGAGGTGGCCACCCTAGGCGGGGAGCTGTTTTTT
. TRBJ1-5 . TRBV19 CASRRRENNQPQHF TGTGCCAGTAGGCGAAGGGAGAATAATCAGCCCCAGCATTTT
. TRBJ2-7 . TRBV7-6 CASSPTGTQGREQYF TGTGCCAGCAGCCCCACCGGGACCCAGGGACGTGAGCAGTACTTC
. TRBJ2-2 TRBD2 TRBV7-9 CASSHGGTAGELFF TGTGCCAGCAGCCACGGGGGGACCGCCGGGGAGCTGTTTTTT
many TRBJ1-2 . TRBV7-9 CASSEGGMGYGYTF TGTGCCAGCAGCGAAGGGGGAATGGGCTATGGCTACACCTTC